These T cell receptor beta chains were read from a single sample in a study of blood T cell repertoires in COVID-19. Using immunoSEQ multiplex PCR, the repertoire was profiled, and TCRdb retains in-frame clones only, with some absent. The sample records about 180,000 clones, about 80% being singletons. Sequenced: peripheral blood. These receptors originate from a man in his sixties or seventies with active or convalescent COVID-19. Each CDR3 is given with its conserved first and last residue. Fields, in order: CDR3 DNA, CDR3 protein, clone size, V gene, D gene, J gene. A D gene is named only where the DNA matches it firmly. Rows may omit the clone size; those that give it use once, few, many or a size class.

TGTGCCAGCTCACCTTCATCGGGTCTCGGCACTGAAGCTTTCTTT,CASSPSSGLGTEAFF,.,TRBV18,.,TRBJ1-1
TGTGCCAGTAGTACCCAGGGGTTAGATGCCGGGGAGCTGTTTTTT,CASSTQGLDAGELFF,.,TRBV19,.,TRBJ2-2
TGTGCCAGCAGCTTATCCTGGACAGCTGAAGCTTTCTTT,CASSLSWTAEAFF,once,TRBV7-2,.,TRBJ1-1
TGTGCCAGTAAAGATCAGGGGGCCGGGGAGCTGTTTTTT,CASKDQGAGELFF,.,TRBV19,TRBD1,TRBJ2-2
TGTGCCTGGAGAGGGGGAGGGACTGAAGCTTTCTTT,CAWRGGGTEAFF,once,TRBV30,.,TRBJ1-1
TGTGCCAGCAGCCTAGGGACAGGGTCGGATACGCAGTATTTT,CASSLGTGSDTQYF,.,TRBV7-2,TRBD1,TRBJ2-3
TGTGCCAGCAGCCCCGACTGGACGAACACCGGGGAGCTGTTTTTT,CASSPDWTNTGELFF,.,TRBV4-2,.,TRBJ2-2
TGCAGCGTTACATCGGGCACCGGGGAGCTGTTTTTT,CSVTSGTGELFF,.,TRBV29-1,.,TRBJ2-2
TGCGCCAGCAGCTTGGGGGGGGGCCCCAATCAGCCCCAGCATTTT,CASSLGGGPNQPQHF,.,TRBV5-1,.,TRBJ1-5
TGTGCCAGTACTACGACAGGATATAATTCACCCCTCCACTTT,CASTTTGYNSPLHF,.,TRBV19,.,TRBJ1-6
TGTGCCAGCAGCCGCGGGACTAGCGGGGAAGATACGCAGTATTTT,CASSRGTSGEDTQYF,.,TRBV7-3,TRBD2,TRBJ2-3
TGTGCCAGCAGCGCGGTGGTTGGACCCCTCCACTTT,CASSAVVGPLHF,once,TRBV9,.,TRBJ1-6
TGTGCCAGCAGCCCGAGCGGAACAGAGACCCAGTACTTC,CASSPSGTETQYF,.,TRBV6-6,.,TRBJ2-5
TGTGCCAGCAGCTTAGCGGCAGGGTGGAATTCACCCCTCCACTTT,CASSLAAGWNSPLHF,.,TRBV11-2,.,TRBJ1-6
TGTGCCAGCAGCTCCCAGGCAGGGGACAATGAGCAGTTCTTC,CASSSQAGDNEQFF,.,TRBV7-9,.,TRBJ2-1
TGCGCCAGCAGTCAACAGGAGAACACTGAAGCTTTCTTT,CASSQQENTEAFF,.,TRBV10-2,.,TRBJ1-1
TGTGCCAGCAGGGGGGGTCTCTCCTATGGCTACACCTTC,CASRGGLSYGYTF,.,TRBV6-5,.,TRBJ1-2
TGTGCCAGCAGCGTAGCGGGGACTCCGCAAGAGACCCAGTACTTC,CASSVAGTPQETQYF,once,TRBV9,.,TRBJ2-5
TGTGCCAGCAGCTATACTAGCGGGGGAGCCTACGAGCAGTACTTC,CASSYTSGGAYEQYF,.,TRBV11-2,TRBD2,TRBJ2-7
TGCGCCAGCAGCCAAGAGACGGGGACAGGGCTTTCTGAAGCTTTCTTT,CASSQETGTGLSEAFF,.,TRBV4-3,TRBD1,TRBJ1-1
TGTGCCAGCAGCCAAGAAGTACGGTCCGGGGAGCTGTTTTTT,CASSQEVRSGELFF,.,TRBV4-2,.,TRBJ2-2
TGTGCCAGCAGCTTGGGGCTGCTAGCGGGAGGGAGGGAAGAGACCCAGTACTTC,CASSLGLLAGGREETQYF,few,TRBV5-8,TRBD2,TRBJ2-5
TGTGCCAGCAGTTTCTCCGAGAGGTATGAGCAGTTCTTC,CASSFSERYEQFF,.,TRBV27,.,TRBJ2-1
TGTGCCAGCAGTTTATGGACAGGGCGAGCTGACAATGAGCAGTTCTTC,CASSLWTGRADNEQFF,.,TRBV28,TRBD1,TRBJ2-1
TGTGCCAGCGGGAGCTCCTACAATGAGCAGTTCTTC,CASGSSYNEQFF,.,TRBV2,.,TRBJ2-1
TGTGCCAGAACCACCGGGACAGGGGGCGAGCGCGGGACCCAGTACTTC,CARTTGTGGERGTQYF,.,TRBV19,TRBD1,TRBJ2-5
TGTGCCAGCAGCTTAGCTAGCGGGAGTTCCTACGAGCAGTACTTC,CASSLASGSSYEQYF,few,TRBV7-3,TRBD2,TRBJ2-7
TGTGCCAGCAGCGTCGGTAGCGGGGGGGCCTCCTACGAGCAGTACTTC,CASSVGSGGASYEQYF,.,TRBV9,TRBD2,TRBJ2-7
TGTGCCAGCAGTGAGACGGGAAACACTGAAGCTTTCTTT,CASSETGNTEAFF,.,TRBV6-1,.,TRBJ1-1
.,CASSKEGWGQGALDTEAFF,.,TRBV21-1,.,TRBJ1-1
TGTGCCAGCTGTCGAGACAGGGCTGGAAACACCATATATTTT,CASCRDRAGNTIYF,.,TRBV28,TRBD1,TRBJ1-3
TGTGCCAGCAGCTTAGATGGGGGGAGTGCCTACGAGCAGTACTTC,CASSLDGGSAYEQYF,.,TRBV11-2,.,TRBJ2-7
TGTGCCAGCAGTGAACTCTCCCTAGGCACCGGGGAGCTGTTTTTT,CASSELSLGTGELFF,.,TRBV6-1,.,TRBJ2-2
TGTGCCAGTACGGAGTCCGGTATGAACACTGAAGCTTTCTTT,CASTESGMNTEAFF,.,TRBV19,.,TRBJ1-1
TGTGCCAGCAGTTACTCCGGGACTTCCTACGAGCAGTACTTC,CASSYSGTSYEQYF,.,TRBV6-5,.,TRBJ2-7
TGTGCCAGCAGCCGAGGCGGGAGTAGGGCAGATACGCAGTATTTT,CASSRGGSRADTQYF,.,TRBV3-1/TRBV3-2,TRBD2,TRBJ2-3
TGCGCCAGCAGCCAAGTTAGCGGGGTATCCTCCTACAATGAGCAGTTCTTC,CASSQVSGVSSYNEQFF,.,TRBV4-1,TRBD2,TRBJ2-1
TGTGCCAGCAGCCAGTCCGGGACTAGCGGGTTGGAGCAGTACTTC,CASSQSGTSGLEQYF,once,TRBV4-2,TRBD2,TRBJ2-7
TGCAGCGTTGCCCTGACTAGCGGGGGCCCCCAAGAGACCCAGTACTTC,CSVALTSGGPQETQYF,.,TRBV29-1,TRBD2,TRBJ2-5
TGTGCCAGCAGCTTCGGGTCTCAAGGTGGGAACACTGAAGCTTTCTTT,CASSFGSQGGNTEAFF,few,TRBV7-8,.,TRBJ1-1
TGTGCCAGCAGTTACGGGACAGCATATAGCAATCAGCCCCAGCATTTT,CASSYGTAYSNQPQHF,.,TRBV6-5,TRBD1,TRBJ1-5
TGTGCCAGCTCACCGAAGTGGAGGCATGCCCTCTATGGCTACACCTTC,CASSPKWRHALYGYTF,.,TRBV18,.,TRBJ1-2
TGCGCCAGCCCCGGACAGGCCAATCAGCCCCAGCATTTT,CASPGQANQPQHF,.,TRBV10-1,TRBD1,TRBJ1-5
TGTGCCAGCAGGTCCCCGGCCTATAATTCACCCCTCCACTTT,CASRSPAYNSPLHF,.,TRBV28,.,TRBJ1-6
TGTGCCTGGAGTACACAGGCTAATGAAAAACTGTTTTTT,CAWSTQANEKLFF,.,TRBV30,.,TRBJ1-4
TGTGCCAGCAGATTGGCGATGTACAGCCCCGGAGCTTTCTTT,CASRLAMYSPGAFF,few,TRBV28,.,TRBJ1-1
TGTGCCAGCAGCTTAGGGCGGGATAGCACAGATACGCAGTATTTT,CASSLGRDSTDTQYF,.,TRBV7-9,.,TRBJ2-3
TGTGCCGCCAAAAGCAGCGGGGGGGCCTACAATGAGCAGTTCTTC,CAAKSSGGAYNEQFF,.,TRBV6-5,TRBD2,TRBJ2-1